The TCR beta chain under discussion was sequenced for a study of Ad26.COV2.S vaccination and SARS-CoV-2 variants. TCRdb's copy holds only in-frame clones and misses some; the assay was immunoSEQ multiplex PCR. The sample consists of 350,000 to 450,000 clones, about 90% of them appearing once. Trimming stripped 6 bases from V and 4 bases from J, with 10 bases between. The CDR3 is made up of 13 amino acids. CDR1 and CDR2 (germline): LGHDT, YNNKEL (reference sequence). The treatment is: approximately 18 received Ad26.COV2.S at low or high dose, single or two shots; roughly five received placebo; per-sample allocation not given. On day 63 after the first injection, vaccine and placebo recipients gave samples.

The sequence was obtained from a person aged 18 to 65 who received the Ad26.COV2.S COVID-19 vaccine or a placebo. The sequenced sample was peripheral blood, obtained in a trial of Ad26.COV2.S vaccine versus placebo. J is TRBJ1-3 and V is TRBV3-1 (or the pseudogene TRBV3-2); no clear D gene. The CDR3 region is CASSHKAGNTIYF. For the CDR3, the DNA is TGTGCCAGCAGTCATAAAGCGGGAAACACCATATATTTT.